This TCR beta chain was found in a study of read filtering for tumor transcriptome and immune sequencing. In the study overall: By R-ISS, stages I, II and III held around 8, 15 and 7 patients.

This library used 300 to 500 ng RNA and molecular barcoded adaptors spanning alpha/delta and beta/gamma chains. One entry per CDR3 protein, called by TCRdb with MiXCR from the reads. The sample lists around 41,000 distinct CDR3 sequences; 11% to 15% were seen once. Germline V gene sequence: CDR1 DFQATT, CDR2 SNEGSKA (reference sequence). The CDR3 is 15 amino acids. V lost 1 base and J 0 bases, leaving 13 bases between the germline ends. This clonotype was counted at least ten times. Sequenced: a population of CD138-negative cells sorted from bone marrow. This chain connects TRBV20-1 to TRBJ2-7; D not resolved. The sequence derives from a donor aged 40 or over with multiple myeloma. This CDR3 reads CSARGLGENSYEQYF. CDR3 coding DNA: TGCAGTGCTAGAGGTCTTGGGGAAAACTCCTACGAGCAGTACTTC.